These 12 T cell receptor beta chains came from one sample sequenced in a study of OX40 agonist ivuxolimab in advanced cancers. The library was made by the immunoSEQ multiplex PCR assay. TCRdb carries this immuneACCESS record with in-frame sequences only. Its versions omit some clonotypes, under half of them owing to an unresolved V gene in the studies checked, with the rest unexplained. This sample gives tens of thousands of clones in total; approximately 92% of them show up just once. The top ten clones comprise approximately 10% of the sample. Here the sequenced sample was CD4+ or CD8+ T cells sorted from blood, taken in a trial of the OX40 agonist ivuxolimab. These receptor sequences come from an adult with an advanced solid tumor such as melanoma, head and neck, liver or kidney cancer.

This chain joins TRBV2 and TRBJ2-5; D is undetermined. This CDR3 contains 11 residues. The germline V gene has CDR1 SNHLY and CDR2 FYNNEI. V was trimmed by 4 bases and J by 7 bases, leaving 7 bases between them. CDR3 residues: CASSVRTTQYF. In nucleotides, the CDR3 is TGTGCCAGCAGTGTAAGGACGACCCAGTACTTC.

This chain joins TRBV4-2 and TRBJ2-7; TRBD2 agrees at 7 bases. The CDR3 consists of 15 residues. The germline V gene has CDR1 LGHNA and CDR2 YNFKEQ. J gave up 4 bases and V 5 bases, and 11 bases lay outside the gene matches. The CDR3 here is CASSLDPGRRYEQYF. In DNA form, the CDR3 reads TGTGCCAGCAGCTTGGATCCCGGGAGGCGGTACGAGCAGTACTTC.

V is TRBV5-1 and J is TRBJ1-2, with 7 bases that match TRBD1. J gave up 3 bases and V 4 bases, and 6 bases lay outside the gene matches. From germline, CDR1 is SGHRS and CDR2 YFSETQ. The CDR3 spans 14 residues. The CDR3 DNA reads TGCGCCAGCAGCGTCACAGGGGAGGACTATGGCTACACCTTC. Translated: CASSVTGEDYGYTF.

The chain uses TRBV5-1 and TRBJ2-1, with TRBD2 identical over 14 bases. Germline CDR1 and CDR2: SGHRS and YFSETQ. This CDR3 is 17 amino acids long. V dropped 0 bases and J dropped 6; count of bases not matched to a gene: 5. Here the CDR3 DNA reads TGCGCCAGCAGCTTGGGACTAGCGGGGGGGCCGCGCAATGAGCAGTTCTTC. Amino acids: CASSLGLAGGPRNEQFF.

Notes on this clone: One end of the junction is discordant with germline, which a read error may explain. The identical CDR3 is also encoded by other nucleotide sequences in the sample. The V gene is TRBV5-1, the J gene TRBJ2-3; 10 bases map to TRBD2. CDR1 and CDR2 (germline): SGHRS, YFSETQ. There are 16 residues in the CDR3. CDR3: CASSLWSSGSADTQYF. The CDR3 coding sequence is TGTGCCAGCAGCTTGTGGTCTAGCGGGAGTGCAGATACGCAGTATTTT.

For the CDR3, the DNA is TGTGCCAGCAGCTTAGAAGGGGGAAGGGAGACCCAGTACTTC. Protein: CASSLEGGRETQYF. The V and J genes are TRBV7-9 and TRBJ2-5; perhaps TRBD1 as D (6 bases). CDR3 size: 14 residues. Trimming cost V 1 base and J 5 bases, with 11 bases left between them. Germline loops: CDR1 SEHNR, CDR2 FQNEAQ (reference sequence). The entire variable domain, with the rest obtained from reference TRBV7-9 and TRBJ2-5, is as follows: DTGVSQNPRHKITKRGQNVTFRCDPISEHNRLYWYRQTLGQGPEFLTYFQNEAQLEKSRLLSDRFSAERPKGSFSTLEIQRTEQGDSAMYLCASSLEGGRETQYFGPGTRLLVL.

The J gene is TRBJ2-1, the V gene TRBV11-2; 9 nucleotides agree with TRBD1. Germline loops: CDR1 SGHAT, CDR2 FQNNGV. This CDR3 is built from 15 residues. With V trimmed by 4 bases and J by 7 bases, 8 bases remained unmatched. CDR3 sequence (DNA): TGTGCCAGCAGCTCTCCGGGACAGGGTCCAAATGAGCAGTTCTTC. This codes for CASSSPGQGPNEQFF.

This clone has just one count. The J gene is TRBJ1-5, the V gene TRBV2, with D tentatively TRBD1 (6 bases). This CDR3 has 16 amino acids. V lost 3 bases to trimming and J lost 1 base, with 13 bases between them. Per the germline V gene, CDR1 is SNHLY and CDR2 is FYNNEI. CDR3 in amino acids: CASSDFTGTSNQPQHF. The CDR3 coding sequence is TGTGCCAGCAGTGATTTTACAGGGACGAGCAATCAGCCCCAGCATTTT. The full variable domain, with the rest looked up from reference TRBV2 and TRBJ1-5, is EPEVTQTPSHQVTQMGQEVILRCVPISNHLYFYWYRQILGQKVEFLVSFYNNEISEKSEIFDDQFSVERPDGSNFTLKIRSTKLEDSAMYFCASSDFTGTSNQPQHFGDGTRLSIL.

The rearrangement uses TRBV10-3 and TRBJ1-6; no clear D gene. Trimming removed 6 bases from V and 6 bases from J, with 15 bases in between. Germline V gene lookup returns CDR1 ENHRY and CDR2 SYGVKD. This CDR3 has 15 amino acids. CDR3 sequence: CAISVQPPPNSPLHF. The CDR3 bases are TGTGCCATCAGCGTACAGCCTCCCCCTAATTCACCCCTCCACTTT.

The table lists this clone with a count of one. This chain joins TRBV5-1 and TRBJ2-7; no firm D call. Germline loops: CDR1 SGHRS, CDR2 YFSETQ. The CDR3 contains 14 residues. V was trimmed by 1 base and J by 6 bases, leaving 14 bases between them. Here the CDR3 reads CASSLSAAQLEQYF. The CDR3 DNA follows: TGCGCCAGCAGCTTGTCCGCGGCCCAGCTCGAGCAGTACTTC.

CDR3 amino acids: CASSFRGGAGETQYF. Here the CDR3 DNA reads TGTGCCAGCAGTTTCCGCGGGGGGGCAGGCGAGACCCAGTACTTC. This chain joins TRBV5-4 and TRBJ2-5; 9 bases match TRBD2. The germline gives CDR1 SGHNT, CDR2 YYREEE (reference sequence). V shed 5 bases and J 5 bases; nucleotides not matched to a gene: 10. The CDR3 spans 15 residues.

The V and J genes are TRBV28 and TRBJ1-1, with D possibly TRBD1 on 5 matching bases. Trimming pared 1 base from V and 4 bases from J, leaving 10 bases between. The CDR3 has 14 residues. Germline V CDR1 and CDR2: MDHEN, SYDVKM. CDR3 sequence: CASSLSGTGTEAFF. The CDR3 DNA reads TGTGCCAGCAGTTTATCAGGGACGGGCACTGAAGCTTTCTTT.